This T cell receptor beta chain appears in the sequencing data of a study of CD8 T cells in ankylosing spondylitis. Study findings and constraints: In ankylosing spondylitis blood, a motif of 7 to 9 highly homologous TCR beta variants appeared characteristic. CD8+ by phenotype, disease-linked clones were relatively rare in peripheral blood.

Quantitative 5'-RACE with molecular barcodes produced the TCR beta libraries. TCRdb reprocessed the 5' RACE reads via MiXCR and lists one record per CDR3 protein. This table holds about 220,000 distinct CDR3 sequences, approximately 16% found once. The length of the CDR3 is 16 residues. The ends were cut back, 4 bases at V and 3 bases at J, with 15 bases in the middle. CDR1 is SGHAT, CDR2 FQNNGV, per germline. This clonotype appeared a few times. No antigen is known for it. This clonotype originated in a male donor with ankylosing spondylitis. Source material: blood, either unsorted or a sorted T cell fraction (not recorded which). The rearrangement joins TRBV11-2 to TRBJ2-2; D is undetermined. The CDR3: CASSSTEWQDTGELFF. The DNA of the CDR3 is TGTGCCAGCAGCTCAACCGAGTGGCAGGACACCGGGGAGCTGTTTTTT.